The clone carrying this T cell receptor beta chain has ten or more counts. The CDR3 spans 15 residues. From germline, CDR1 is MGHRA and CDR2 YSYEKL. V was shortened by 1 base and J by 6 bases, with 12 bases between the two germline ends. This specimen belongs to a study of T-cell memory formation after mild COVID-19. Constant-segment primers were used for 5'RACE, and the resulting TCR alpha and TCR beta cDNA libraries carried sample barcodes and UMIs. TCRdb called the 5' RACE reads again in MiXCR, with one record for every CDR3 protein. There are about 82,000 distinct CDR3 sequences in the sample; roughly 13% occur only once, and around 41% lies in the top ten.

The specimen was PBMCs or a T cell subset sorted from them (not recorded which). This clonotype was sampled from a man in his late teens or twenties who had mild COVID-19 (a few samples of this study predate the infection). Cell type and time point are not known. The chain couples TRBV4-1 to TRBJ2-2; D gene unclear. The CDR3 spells CASSQGFRMPGELFF. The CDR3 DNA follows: TGCGCCAGCAGCCAAGGGTTCAGGATGCCCGGGGAGCTGTTTTTT.